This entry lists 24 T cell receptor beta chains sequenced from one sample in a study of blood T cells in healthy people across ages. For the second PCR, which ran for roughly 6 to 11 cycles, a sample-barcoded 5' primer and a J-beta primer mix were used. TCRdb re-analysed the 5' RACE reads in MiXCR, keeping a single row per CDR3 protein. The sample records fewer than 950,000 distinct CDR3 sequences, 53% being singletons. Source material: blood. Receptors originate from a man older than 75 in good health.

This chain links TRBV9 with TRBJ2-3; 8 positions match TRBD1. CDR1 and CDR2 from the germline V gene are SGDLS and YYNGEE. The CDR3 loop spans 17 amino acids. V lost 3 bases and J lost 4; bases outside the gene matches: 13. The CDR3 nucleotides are TGTGCCAGCAGCGGTCCCCCGGACAGGGTAGCCGCAGATACGCAGTATTTT. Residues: CASSGPPDRVAADTQYF.

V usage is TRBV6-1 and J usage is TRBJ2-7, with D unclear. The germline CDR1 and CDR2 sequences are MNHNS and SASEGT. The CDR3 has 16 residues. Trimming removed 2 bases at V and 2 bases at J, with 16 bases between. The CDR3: CASSESAGTITYEQYF. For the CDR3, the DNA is TGTGCCAGCAGTGAAAGTGCTGGAACCATCACCTACGAGCAGTACTTC.

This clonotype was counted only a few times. The CDR3 coding sequence is TGCAGCGTAGATAGCGGGCCCGGGGATACGCAGTATTTT. Translated, it gives CSVDSGPGDTQYF. The chain carries TRBV29-1 and TRBJ2-3, with 7 bases lining up with TRBD2. This CDR3 comprises 13 residues. Per the germline V gene, CDR1 is SQVTM and CDR2 is ANQGSEA. J gave up 6 bases and V 6 bases, and 9 bases lay outside the gene matches.

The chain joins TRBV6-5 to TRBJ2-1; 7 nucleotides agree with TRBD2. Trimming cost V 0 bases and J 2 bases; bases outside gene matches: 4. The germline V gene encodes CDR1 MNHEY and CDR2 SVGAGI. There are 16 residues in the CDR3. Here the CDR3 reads CASSYSSGRTYNEQFF. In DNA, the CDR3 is TGTGCCAGCAGTTACTCGTCCGGGAGGACCTACAATGAGCAGTTCTTC.

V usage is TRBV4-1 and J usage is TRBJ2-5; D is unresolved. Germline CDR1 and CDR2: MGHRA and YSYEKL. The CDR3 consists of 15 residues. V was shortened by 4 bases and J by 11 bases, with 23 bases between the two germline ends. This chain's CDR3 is CASSRLGITYNEQYF. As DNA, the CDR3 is TGCGCCAGCAGCCGTTTGGGGATTACATACAATGAGCAGTACTTC.

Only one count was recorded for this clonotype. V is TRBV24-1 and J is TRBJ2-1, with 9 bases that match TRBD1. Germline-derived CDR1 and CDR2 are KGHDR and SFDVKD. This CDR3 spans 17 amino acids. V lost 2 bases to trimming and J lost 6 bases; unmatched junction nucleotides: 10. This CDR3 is CATSDSGAGTGINEQFF. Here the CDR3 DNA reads TGTGCCACCAGTGATTCCGGCGCAGGGACAGGGATCAATGAGCAGTTCTTC.

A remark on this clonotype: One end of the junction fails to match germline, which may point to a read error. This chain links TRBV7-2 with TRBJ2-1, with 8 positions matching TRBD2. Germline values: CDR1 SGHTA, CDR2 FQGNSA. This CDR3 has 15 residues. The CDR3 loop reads CASSKAGVPNNKQFF. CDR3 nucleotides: TGTGCCAGCAGCAAAGCGGGAGTTCCCAACAATAAGCAGTTCTTC.

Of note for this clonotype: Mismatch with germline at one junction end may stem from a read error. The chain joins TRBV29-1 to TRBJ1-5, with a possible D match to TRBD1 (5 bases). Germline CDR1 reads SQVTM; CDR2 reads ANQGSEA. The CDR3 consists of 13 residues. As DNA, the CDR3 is TGTAGCGTTGATTACGGGGCTGGGCAGCCCCAGCATTTT. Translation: CSVDYGAGQPQHF.

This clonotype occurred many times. This CDR3 reads CSARVPVQETQYF. CDR3 bases: TGCAGTGCTAGAGTCCCGGTTCAAGAGACCCAGTACTTC. V and J are TRBV20-1 and TRBJ2-5; D ambiguous. The CDR3 runs 13 residues. The V and J ends lost 1 base and 2 bases respectively, with 8 bases between them. Germline V gives CDR1 DFQATT, CDR2 SNEGSKA (reference sequence).

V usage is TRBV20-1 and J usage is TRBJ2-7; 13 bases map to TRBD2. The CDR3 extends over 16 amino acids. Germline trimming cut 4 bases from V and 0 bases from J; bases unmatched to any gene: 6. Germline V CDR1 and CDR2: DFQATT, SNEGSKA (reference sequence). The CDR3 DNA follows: TGCAGTGCTATTCCGGGGACTAGCGGGAACTCCTACGAGCAGTACTTC. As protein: CSAIPGTSGNSYEQYF.

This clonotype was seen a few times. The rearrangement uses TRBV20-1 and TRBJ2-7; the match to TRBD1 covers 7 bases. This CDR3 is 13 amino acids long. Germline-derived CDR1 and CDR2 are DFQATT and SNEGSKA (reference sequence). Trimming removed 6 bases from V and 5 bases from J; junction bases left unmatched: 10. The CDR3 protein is CSAKTGPSDEQYF. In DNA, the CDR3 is TGCAGTGCAAAGACAGGGCCGAGCGACGAGCAGTACTTC.

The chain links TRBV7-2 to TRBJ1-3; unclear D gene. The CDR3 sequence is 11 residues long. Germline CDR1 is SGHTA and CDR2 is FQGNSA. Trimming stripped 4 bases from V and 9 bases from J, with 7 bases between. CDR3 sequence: CASSWKSTIYF. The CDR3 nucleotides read TGTGCCAGCAGCTGGAAGTCCACCATATATTTT.

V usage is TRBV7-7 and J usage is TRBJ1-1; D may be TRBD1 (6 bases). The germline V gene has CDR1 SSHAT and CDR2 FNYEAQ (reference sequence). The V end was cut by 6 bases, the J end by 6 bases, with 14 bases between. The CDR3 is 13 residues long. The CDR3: CASSLQGGSEAFF. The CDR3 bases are TGTGCCAGCAGTTTACAGGGCGGGTCTGAAGCTTTCTTT. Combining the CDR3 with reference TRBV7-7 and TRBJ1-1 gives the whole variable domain GAGVSQSPRYKVTKRGQDVTLRCDPISSHATLYWYQQALGQGPEFLTYFNYEAQPDKSGLPSDRFSAERPEGSISTLTIQRTEQRDSAMYRCASSLQGGSEAFFGQGTRLTVV.

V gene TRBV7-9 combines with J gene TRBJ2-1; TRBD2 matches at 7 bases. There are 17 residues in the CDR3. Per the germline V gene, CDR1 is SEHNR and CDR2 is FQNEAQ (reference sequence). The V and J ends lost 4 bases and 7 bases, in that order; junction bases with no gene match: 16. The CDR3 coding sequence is TGTGCCAGCAGCTCGCTGGGAGGGCACGTACGACGGAATGAGCAGTTCTTC. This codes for CASSSLGGHVRRNEQFF.

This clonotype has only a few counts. The CDR3 bases are TGTGCCAGCAGTTTATGGACAGGGGGCCGCGACGAGCAGTACTTC. It specifies CASSLWTGGRDEQYF. The chain employs TRBV27 and TRBJ2-7; TRBD1 aligns across 11 bases. The ends lost 1 base at V and 5 bases at J; junction bases unmatched: 4. There are 15 residues in the CDR3. Germline-derived CDR1 and CDR2 are MNHEY and SMNVEV (reference sequence).

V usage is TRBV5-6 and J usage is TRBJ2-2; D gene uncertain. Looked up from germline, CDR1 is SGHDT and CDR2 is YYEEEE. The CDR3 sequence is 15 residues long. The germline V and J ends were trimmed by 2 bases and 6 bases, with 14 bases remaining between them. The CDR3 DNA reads TGTGCCAGCAGCTTTAGCCTAATGGGATCCGGGGAGCTGTTTTTT. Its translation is CASSFSLMGSGELFF.

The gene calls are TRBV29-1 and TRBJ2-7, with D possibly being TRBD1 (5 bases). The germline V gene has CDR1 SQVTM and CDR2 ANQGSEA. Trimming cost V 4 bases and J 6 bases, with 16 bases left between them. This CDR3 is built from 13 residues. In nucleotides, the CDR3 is TGCAGCGTTGGGGCGGACCGAAGGGGCGAGCAGTACTTC. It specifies CSVGADRRGEQYF.

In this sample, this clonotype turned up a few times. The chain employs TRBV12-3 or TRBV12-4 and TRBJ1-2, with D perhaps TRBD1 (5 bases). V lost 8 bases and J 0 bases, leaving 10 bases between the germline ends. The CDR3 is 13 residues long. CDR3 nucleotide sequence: TGTGCCAGCGCCCCGGGGGCTAACTATGGCTACACCTTC. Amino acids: CASAPGANYGYTF.

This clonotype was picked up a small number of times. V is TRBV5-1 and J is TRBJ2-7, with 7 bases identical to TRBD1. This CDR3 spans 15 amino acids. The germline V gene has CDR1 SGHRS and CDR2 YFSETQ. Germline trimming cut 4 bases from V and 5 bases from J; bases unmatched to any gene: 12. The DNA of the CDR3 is TGCGCCAGCAGCAGCGACAGGGATAATTCTGACGAGCAGTACTTC. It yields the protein CASSSDRDNSDEQYF. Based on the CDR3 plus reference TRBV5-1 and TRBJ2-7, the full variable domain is KAGVTQTPRYLIKTRGQQVTLSCSPISGHRSVSWYQQTPGQGLQFLFEYFSETQRNKGNFPGRFSGRQFSNSRSEMNVSTLELGDSALYLCASSSDRDNSDEQYFGPGTRLTVT.

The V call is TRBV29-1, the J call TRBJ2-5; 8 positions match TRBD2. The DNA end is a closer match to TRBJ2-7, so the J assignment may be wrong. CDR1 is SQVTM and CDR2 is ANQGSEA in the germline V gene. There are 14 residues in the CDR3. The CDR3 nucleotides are TGCAGCGTGGGAAGGCGGGAGGTGCCCTACGAGCAGTACTTC. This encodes CSVGRREVPYEQYF.

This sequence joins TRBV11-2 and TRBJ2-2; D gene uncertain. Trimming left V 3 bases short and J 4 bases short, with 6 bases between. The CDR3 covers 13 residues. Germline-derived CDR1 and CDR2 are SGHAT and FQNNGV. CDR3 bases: TGTGCCAGCAGCTTTGAGCTCACCGGGGAGCTGTTTTTT. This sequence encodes CASSFELTGELFF. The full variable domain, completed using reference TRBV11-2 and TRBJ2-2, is EAGVAQSPRYKIIEKRQSVAFWCNPISGHATLYWYQQILGQGPKLLIQFQNNGVVDDSQLPKDRFSAERLKGVDSTLKIQPAKLEDSAVYLCASSFELTGELFFGEGSRLTVL.

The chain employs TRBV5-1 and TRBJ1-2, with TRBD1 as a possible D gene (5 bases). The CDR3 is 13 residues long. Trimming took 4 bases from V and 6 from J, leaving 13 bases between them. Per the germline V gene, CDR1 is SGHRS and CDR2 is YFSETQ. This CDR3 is CASSLGGTDGYTF. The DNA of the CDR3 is TGCGCCAGCAGCCTGGGGGGGACGGATGGCTACACCTTC.

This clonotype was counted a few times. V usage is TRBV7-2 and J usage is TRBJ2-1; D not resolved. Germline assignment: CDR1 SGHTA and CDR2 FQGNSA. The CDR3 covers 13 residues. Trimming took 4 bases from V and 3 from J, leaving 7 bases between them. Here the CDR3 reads CASSSSVYNEQFF. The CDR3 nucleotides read TGTGCCAGCAGCTCCTCCGTCTACAATGAGCAGTTCTTC.

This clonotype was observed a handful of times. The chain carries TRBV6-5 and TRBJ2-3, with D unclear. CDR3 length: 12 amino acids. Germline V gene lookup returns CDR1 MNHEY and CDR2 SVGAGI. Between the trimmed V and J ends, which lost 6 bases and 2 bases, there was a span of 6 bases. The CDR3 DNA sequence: TGTGCCAGCAGGGACGACACAGATACGCAGTATTTT. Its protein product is CASRDDTDTQYF.